Listed below are T cell receptor beta chains from one sample, sequenced in a study of cytomegalovirus exposure and HLA in healthy donors. The method was immunoSEQ multiplex PCR; TCRdb's version includes in-frame clones alone and lacks a portion of them. The table lists around 200,000 clones, roughly four fifths of them singletons. Input material: PBMCs. These receptors were collected from a young woman in good health and CMV-seropositive. CDR3s include the opening cysteine and the closing phenylalanine or tryptophan. A D gene is named only where the DNA matches it firmly. Clone size is given for some rows only: seen once, a few or many times, or a class if the clone is expanded.

D: TRBD1
size: .
V: TRBV30
J: TRBJ1-2
CDR3: CAWSTGGNYGYTF
DNA: TGTGCCTGGAGCACAGGGGGAAACTATGGCTACACCTTC

D: .
size: .
V: TRBV6-5
J: TRBJ1-6
CDR3: CASSYTGPNSPLHF
DNA: TGTGCCAGCAGTTACACAGGGCCGAATTCACCCCTCCACTTT

D: TRBD2
size: .
V: TRBV27
J: TRBJ2-2
CDR3: CASSLLAGGNTGELFF
DNA: TGTGCCAGCAGTTTACTCGCGGGGGGGAACACCGGGGAGCTGTTTTTT

D: .
size: .
V: TRBV7-2
J: TRBJ1-4
CDR3: CASSFGGTNEKLFF
DNA: TGTGCCAGCAGCTTCGGTGGAACTAATGAAAAACTGTTTTTT

D: TRBD1
size: few
V: TRBV29-1
J: TRBJ1-1
CDR3: CSVEGGTGTTEAFF
DNA: TGCAGCGTTGAAGGTGGGACAGGGACCACTGAAGCTTTCTTT

D: .
size: .
V: TRBV30
J: TRBJ1-1
CDR3: CAWTPREHRYTEAFF
DNA: TGTGCCTGGACCCCTCGGGAGCATCGGTACACTGAAGCTTTCTTT

D: .
size: .
V: TRBV5-1
J: TRBJ2-7
CDR3: CASSLDREYEQYF
DNA: TGCGCCAGCAGCTTGGACAGGGAGTACGAGCAGTACTTC

D: TRBD1
size: .
V: TRBV6-1
J: TRBJ1-1
CDR3: CASSEPGQENTEAFF
DNA: TGTGCCAGCAGTGAGCCGGGACAGGAGAACACTGAAGCTTTCTTT

D: .
size: .
V: TRBV29-1
J: TRBJ1-4
CDR3: CSVEDRGGTRGTEKLFF
DNA: TGCAGCGTTGAAGATCGGGGGGGGACTAGGGGTACTGAAAAACTGTTTTTT

D: .
size: few
V: TRBV5-3
J: TRBJ1-2
CDR3: CARSPEPSGHRPVYGYTF
DNA: TGTGCCAGAAGCCCTGAACCCTCGGGACACCGTCCCGTTTATGGCTACACCTTC

D: .
size: .
V: TRBV6-4
J: TRBJ1-2
CDR3: CASSDSSGIYGYTF
DNA: TGTGCCAGCAGTGACTCGTCAGGAATATATGGCTACACCTTC

D: .
size: .
V: TRBV7-2
J: TRBJ1-2
CDR3: CASSLGPQQGSGTF
DNA: TGTGCCAGCAGCCTTGGGCCTCAACAGGGATCTGGCACCTTC

D: .
size: few
V: TRBV29-1
J: TRBJ1-1
CDR3: CSAQGQSREVAFF
DNA: TGCAGCGCTCAAGGACAGTCGAGGGAAGTAGCTTTCTTT

D: TRBD2
size: .
V: TRBV7-2
J: TRBJ2-1
CDR3: CASTLTSGGASYNEQFF
DNA: TGTGCCAGCACCCTGACTAGCGGGGGGGCTTCCTACAATGAGCAGTTCTTC

D: TRBD1
size: .
V: TRBV11-2
J: TRBJ2-7
CDR3: CASSFRGRAFNEQYF
DNA: TGTGCCAGCAGCTTCAGGGGGAGAGCGTTCAACGAGCAGTACTTC

D: TRBD2
size: .
V: TRBV5-7
J: TRBJ2-2
CDR3: CASSELGGTGANTGELFF
DNA: TGTGCCAGCAGCGAATTGGGGGGGACGGGGGCGAACACCGGGGAGCTGTTTTTT

D: TRBD1
size: .
V: TRBV5-1
J: TRBJ2-1
CDR3: CASSEFGQGAGNEQFF
DNA: TGCGCCAGCAGCGAGTTCGGACAGGGGGCTGGCAATGAGCAGTTCTTC

D: .
size: .
V: TRBV5-1
J: TRBJ1-1
CDR3: CASSLLQGNTEAFF
DNA: TGCGCCAGCAGCCTCCTCCAGGGAAACACTGAAGCTTTCTTT

D: .
size: .
V: TRBV19
J: TRBJ1-1
CDR3: CASSIPMRDTEAFF
DNA: TGTGCCAGTAGTATCCCGATGCGGGACACTGAAGCTTTCTTT

D: .
size: few
V: TRBV10-3
J: TRBJ1-5
CDR3: CAISGGDQPQHF
DNA: TGTGCCATCAGTGGGGGCGATCAGCCCCAGCATTTT

D: TRBD1
size: .
V: TRBV2
J: TRBJ1-6
CDR3: CASNGQGISYNSPLHF
DNA: TGTGCCAGCAACGGACAGGGAATCTCCTATAATTCACCCCTCCACTTT

D: .
size: .
V: TRBV15
J: TRBJ2-3
CDR3: CATSRDLRGTDTQYF
DNA: TGTGCCACCAGCAGAGATCTCAGGGGCACAGATACGCAGTATTTT

D: .
size: .
V: TRBV29-1
J: TRBJ1-6
CDR3: CSVVVGGGNSPLHF
DNA: TGCAGCGTTGTAGTCGGGGGGGGAAATTCACCCCTCCACTTT

D: .
size: few
V: TRBV7-9
J: TRBJ1-1
CDR3: CASSFSQGTEAFF
DNA: TGTGCCAGCAGCTTCTCACAGGGCACTGAAGCTTTCTTT

D: TRBD2
size: .
V: TRBV28
J: TRBJ2-2
CDR3: CASSILAGAGELFF
DNA: TGTGCCAGCAGCATACTAGCGGGGGCCGGGGAGCTGTTTTTT

D: TRBD2
size: .
V: TRBV2
J: TRBJ2-3
CDR3: CASSPGLAGQNVITDTQYF
DNA: TGTGCCAGCAGTCCGGGACTAGCGGGACAAAACGTCATCACAGATACGCAGTATTTT

D: TRBD1
size: .
V: TRBV9
J: TRBJ1-2
CDR3: CASSVGQGIGYGYTF
DNA: TGTGCCAGCAGCGTCGGACAGGGCATAGGCTATGGCTACACCTTC

D: TRBD1
size: .
V: TRBV5-1
J: TRBJ1-1
CDR3: CASSLQVWTGGTEAFF
DNA: TGCGCCAGCAGCTTACAGGTGTGGACAGGGGGCACTGAAGCTTTCTTT

D: TRBD1
size: .
V: TRBV27
J: TRBJ1-5
CDR3: CASSLRGPIEPQHF
DNA: TGTGCCAGCAGTCTCAGGGGGCCGATCGAGCCCCAGCATTTT

D: TRBD1
size: .
V: TRBV5-3
J: TRBJ2-2
CDR3: CARSLAGRGSARELFF
DNA: TGTGCCAGAAGCTTGGCCGGCAGGGGGAGCGCCAGGGAGCTGTTTTTT

D: TRBD2
size: .
V: TRBV29-1
J: TRBJ2-5
CDR3: CSVLSGATRETQYF
DNA: TGCAGCGTACTTAGCGGGGCCACAAGAGAGACCCAGTACTTC

D: TRBD1
size: .
V: TRBV2
J: TRBJ1-2
CDR3: CASSWAGQDYGYTF
DNA: TGTGCCAGCAGTTGGGCCGGACAGGATTATGGCTACACCTTC

D: TRBD1
size: .
V: TRBV7-2
J: TRBJ2-5
CDR3: CASSIQTGEGETQYF
DNA: TGTGCCAGCAGCATCCAAACAGGGGAAGGAGAGACCCAGTACTTC

D: .
size: .
V: TRBV14
J: TRBJ2-7
CDR3: CASSQDQAYYEQYF
DNA: TGTGCCAGCAGCCAAGATCAGGCGTACTACGAGCAGTACTTC

D: .
size: .
V: TRBV6-5
J: TRBJ1-1
CDR3: CASSYRDSNTEAFF
DNA: TGTGCCAGCAGTTACAGGGACTCGAACACTGAAGCTTTCTTT

D: .
size: .
V: TRBV7-2
J: TRBJ1-1
CDR3: CASSSPIQGGTEAFF
DNA: TGTGCCAGCAGCTCCCCTATTCAAGGAGGCACTGAAGCTTTCTTT

D: TRBD2
size: .
V: TRBV25-1
J: TRBJ2-1
CDR3: CASSVTSGGPWAEQFF
DNA: TGTGCCAGCAGTGTCACTAGCGGGGGGCCCTGGGCCGAGCAGTTCTTC

D: .
size: .
V: TRBV29-1
J: TRBJ1-2
CDR3: CSVEELGGQLVNYGYTF
DNA: TGCAGCGTTGAAGAACTGGGCGGGCAGTTAGTTAACTATGGCTACACCTTC

D: TRBD1
size: once
V: TRBV10-3
J: TRBJ1-2
CDR3: CAIRPGGRADGYTF
DNA: TGTGCCATCAGGCCAGGGGGAAGGGCGGACGGCTACACCTTC

D: .
size: once
V: TRBV30
J: TRBJ1-1
CDR3: CAWSVLYLAFF
DNA: TGTGCCTGGAGTGTACTCTATTTAGCTTTCTTT

D: TRBD1
size: .
V: TRBV2
J: TRBJ2-7
CDR3: CASSLGQPSYEQYF
DNA: TGTGCCAGCAGTCTGGGACAGCCCTCCTACGAGCAGTACTTC